This T cell receptor beta chain was sequenced for a study of blood T cells in healthy people across ages. Study-wide results and caveats: Diversity estimates from one million T cells were considered underestimates. A strong correlation was found between TCR beta diversity and the percentage of naive T cells. Long-lived donors carried more naive CD4+ cells and greater diversity than aged donors.

CDR1 is MNHNS, CDR2 SASEGT, per germline. Losses at the gene ends were 4 bases for V and 3 bases for J; bases not matched to a gene: 4. CDR3 length equals 15 residues. A second PCR of roughly 7 to 11 cycles used a sample-barcoded 5' primer and a J-beta primer mix. Each of the cDNA molecules was tagged by a template-switch adaptor with 12 random nucleotides. TCRdb reprocessed the 5' RACE reads via MiXCR and lists one record per CDR3 protein. This sample yields about 1.4 million distinct CDR3 sequences, of which around 59% are seen a single time; 6.5% to 8% belongs to the top ten. A note on this clonotype: Its cognate antigen is unknown.

The chain links TRBV6-1 to TRBJ2-3, with 10 positions matching TRBD1. Sequencing was done on a sample of blood. This TCR derives from a man aged 18 to 29 in good health. The CDR3 DNA reads TGTGCCAGCAGTGTCGACAGGGGGCATACAGATACGCAGTATTTT. It codes for CASSVDRGHTDTQYF.